The present T cell receptor (beta chain) was sequenced within a study of shared clonotypes between healthy human individuals. Study as a whole: A donor's plate count was three for CD4 naive and three for CD4 memory; CD8 naive had two and CD8 memory one. General study findings and limits: Memory subsets generally showed smaller estimated richness than naive subsets did. The study sampled only blood, and tissue repertoires likely differ.

On this clone: The antigen is undetermined.

Trimming at V came to 3 bases and at J to 4 bases, leaving 6 bases not matched to a gene. The germline gives CDR1 MDHEN, CDR2 SYDVKM. The CDR3 runs 15 residues. The material for each subset, its genomic DNA, was split evenly across several immunoSEQ plates. Produced via immunoSEQ multiplex PCR; TCRdb's table is partial and in-frame only. Of around 2,000,000 clones listed, 85% to 95% are singletons. The specimen sequenced was naive CD4+ T cells sorted from blood. Subset reported: CD45RA+ positively selected. The chain has TRBV28 and TRBJ1-2; TRBD1 aligns across 9 bases. The sequence derives from a man aged 18 to 29 in good health. The CDR3 DNA follows: TGTGCCAGCAGTTTCCAGGACAGGGGAGGCTATGGCTACACCTTC. Its protein is CASSFQDRGGYGYTF.